The clone carrying this TCR beta chain was seen at least ten times. The V gene's germline CDR1 is SGHNT and CDR2 YENEEA. Trimming pared 2 bases from V and 0 bases from J, leaving 4 bases between. CDR3 size: 14 residues. This sample was included in a study of sequential checkpoint blockade in melanoma. The wider study: Both treatment sequences were followed by maintenance nivolumab. About two dozen patients had tumor biopsies before treatment and at week 13.

The repertoire was sequenced with immunoSEQ multiplex PCR; TCRdb's copy has only in-frame clones and lacks some. Counted here are approximately 6,000 clones, 25% to 30% occurring once; the ten biggest clones make up more than 8%. Indicated treatment: randomized to nivolumab then ipilimumab (arm A) or the reverse (arm B). The receptor was isolated from a human donor with melanoma. The chain combines TRBV11-3 with TRBJ2-2; D call uncertain. The material sequenced was tumor tissue (inferred from file names), taken from a patient given nivolumab and ipilimumab in sequence. In nucleotides, the CDR3 is TGTGCCAGCAGCTTAAGGCCGAACACCGGGGAGCTGTTTTTT. It yields the protein CASSLRPNTGELFF.